This T cell receptor beta chain was found in a study of naive and memory T cell subsets. Germline V gene lookup returns CDR1 MNHEY and CDR2 SMNVEV (reference sequence). V was shortened by 5 bases and J by 1 base, with 18 bases between the two germline ends. The CDR3 has 16 residues. The beta constant-region primer was an equimolar mix of two oligonucleotides covering TRBC1 and TRBC2. Nested alpha and beta constant-region primers with the SP2 primer drove four PCR rounds on ligated cDNA. One entry per CDR3 protein, called by TCRdb with MiXCR from the UMI-ligation and nested PCR reads. The sample has under 150,000 distinct CDR3 sequences, approximately 21% seen once. Study results and caveats: A few larger clonotypes appeared in naive repertoires, especially CD8, possibly memory cells re-expressing CD45RA.

This clonotype was recorded at least ten times. The antigen is unknown. This clonotype was obtained from a human donor in good health. The sequenced material came from naive CD8+ T cells from blood. The rearrangement links TRBV27 to TRBJ2-7; tentatively, D is TRBD2 (5 bases). The CDR3: CASSPAAAVPSYEQYF. The CDR3 DNA is TGTGCCAGCAGTCCAGCAGCGGCTGTACCATCCTACGAGCAGTACTTC.